This TCR beta chain was found in a study of T-cell reconstitution after alpha-beta-depleted transplantation in children. General study findings and limits: Reportedly, alpha-beta T cells present about two months post-transplant originated from several hundred expanded clones of graft origin. From newly produced T cells came most of the T-cell counts and diversity one year after transplant.

About this clonotype itself: The antigen is undetermined.

Preparation of the TCRbeta library was carried out with unique molecular identifiers. Each CDR3 protein is one row after TCRdb ran MiXCR on the PCR reads. The sample gives approximately 980,000 distinct CDR3 sequences, about 30% of which show up once; 25% to 35% is in the top ten. V was trimmed by 0 bases and J by 4 bases, leaving 16 bases between them. Germline assignment: CDR1 SGHTA and CDR2 FQGNSA. The CDR3 totals 16 residues. This specimen was PBMCs, mostly from graft donor cells, taken 360 days after TCRalphabeta/CD19-depleted stem cell transplant. This chain links TRBV7-2 with TRBJ2-7; D unresolved. This TCR was sampled from a boy under three years old who had a stem cell transplant for SCID, so the T cells may come from the graft donor. CDR3 nucleotides: TGTGCCAGCAGCTTAGCGCCCTCCTTCAGCCTTTACGAGCAGTACTTC. Protein: CASSLAPSFSLYEQYF.